The rows below give T cell receptor beta chains drawn from one sample of a study of PD-1 blockade in classical Hodgkin lymphoma. The protocol was immunoSEQ multiplex PCR, while the TCRdb copy is restricted to in-frame clones and leaves out a portion. The sample includes tens of thousands of clones, around 80% seen only once; the top ten take 40%. Here the sequenced sample was peripheral blood mononuclear cells (PBMCs), taken before the second cycle of nivolumab. The receptors here all came from a human donor with classical Hodgkin lymphoma. CDR3s include the opening cysteine and the closing phenylalanine or tryptophan. D genes are given only for firm matches. Clone size is not always given. Where it is, it says once, few, many or a class for expanded clones.

V	D	J	size	CDR3	DNA
TRBV13	TRBD2	TRBJ2-3	NA	CASSTSQREGGGDTQYF	TGTGCCAGCAGCACCTCCCAGCGGGAGGGAGGAGGAGATACGCAGTATTTT
TRBV7-3	TRBD1	TRBJ1-3	NA	CASSPGGHTIYF	TGTGCCAGCAGTCCAGGGGGTCACACCATATATTTT
TRBV6-6	NA	TRBJ1-3	NA	CASSYSEPDGNTIYF	TGTGCCAGCAGTTACTCGGAGCCCGATGGAAACACCATATATTTT
TRBV19	NA	TRBJ1-3	NA	CASSISSSGNTIYF	TGTGCCAGTAGTATTTCCAGCTCTGGAAACACCATATATTTT
TRBV29-1	NA	TRBJ2-7	NA	CSVGGAGYSYEQYF	TGCAGCGTTGGTGGGGCAGGGTACTCCTACGAGCAGTACTTC
TRBV6-6	NA	TRBJ2-7	few	CASRGPTYEQYF	TGTGCCAGCAGGGGCCCGACCTACGAGCAGTACTTC
TRBV9	NA	TRBJ2-5	few	CASKRSGGPQETQYF	TGTGCCAGCAAGAGATCGGGGGGCCCACAAGAGACCCAGTACTTC
TRBV6-5	NA	TRBJ1-3	NA	CASSRARGTGNTIYF	TGTGCCAGCAGTCGAGCCCGGGGGACCGGAAACACCATATATTTT
TRBV7-6	NA	TRBJ2-1	few	CASSLVVGSYNEQFF	TGTGCCAGCAGCTTAGTCGTGGGATCCTACAATGAGCAGTTCTTC
TRBV9	TRBD2	TRBJ2-3	NA	CASSVVNGGITDTQYF	TGTGCCAGCAGCGTAGTAAACGGGGGGATCACAGATACGCAGTATTTT
TRBV6-6	TRBD1	TRBJ1-5	NA	CASRRRETGPQPQHF	TGTGCCAGCAGGCGGAGGGAGACAGGGCCTCAGCCCCAGCATTTT
TRBV19	NA	TRBJ1-1	NA	CASTWTANTEAFF	TGTGCCAGTACCTGGACGGCGAACACTGAAGCTTTCTTT
TRBV18	TRBD1	TRBJ2-7	NA	CASSRSGTGYAEQYF	TGTGCCAGCTCTCGCTCCGGGACAGGGTACGCCGAGCAGTACTTC
TRBV12-2	NA	TRBJ1-2	NA	CASRLAGRRF	TGTGCAAGTCGCTTAGCGGGGCGCCGCTTC
TRBV27	NA	TRBJ1-1	NA	CASSWIDGATEAFF	TGTGCCAGCAGTTGGATTGATGGGGCCACTGAAGCTTTCTTT